The 27 T cell receptor beta chains in this list originate from one sample, sequenced in a study of T cell changes during pregnancy in multiple sclerosis. This table comes from immunoSEQ multiplex PCR, and its TCRdb copy is limited to in-frame clones, with some not included. The table lists 13,000 to 15,000 clones, approximately 93% of them singletons. The sequences come from peripheral blood, collected in the second trimester of pregnancy. Receptors were obtained from a female donor in good health, enrolled as a control in a pregnancy study.

This clone was detected once. The V and J genes are TRBV7-2 and TRBJ2-3; D ambiguous. The V and J ends lost 2 bases and 4 bases respectively, with 10 bases between them. Germline V lookup: CDR1 SGHTA, CDR2 FQGNSA. The CDR3 totals 14 residues. CDR3 DNA: TGTGCCAGCAGCTTAACGGTAAACCCAGATACGCAGTATTTT. Its protein product is CASSLTVNPDTQYF. The entire variable domain, with the rest obtained from reference TRBV7-2 and TRBJ2-3, is as follows: GAGVSQSPSNKVTEKGKDVELRCDPISGHTALYWYRQSLGQGLEFLIYFQGNSAPDKSGLPSDRFSAERTGGSVSTLTIQRTQQEDSAVYLCASSLTVNPDTQYFGPGTRLTVL.

The genes are TRBV7-6 and TRBJ1-1, with TRBD1 matching 9 bases. Germline CDR1 is SGHVS and CDR2 is FNYEAQ. The CDR3 is 17 residues long. V lost 1 base to trimming and J lost 7 bases; unmatched junction nucleotides: 13. CDR3 in amino acids: CASSLESPGQGYFEAFF. CDR3 DNA: TGTGCCAGCAGCTTAGAGTCCCCGGGACAGGGATATTTTGAAGCTTTCTTT. Full variable domain (outside the CDR3, taken from reference TRBV7-6 and TRBJ1-1): GAGVSQSPRYKVTKRGQDVALRCDPISGHVSLYWYRQALGQGPEFLTYFNYEAQQDKSGLPNDRFSAERPEGSISTLTIQRTEQRDSAMYRCASSLESPGQGYFEAFFGQGTRLTVV.

The chain combines TRBV2 with TRBJ1-1, with D perhaps TRBD1 (6 bases). CDR3 length: 13 residues. From germline, CDR1 is SNHLY and CDR2 FYNNEI. V was cut by 11 bases and J by 1 base, with 14 bases left in between. CDR3 nucleotides: TGTGCCGGGGACAATAGACAGAACACTGAAGCTTTCTTT. It codes for CAGDNRQNTEAFF.

This clone has just one count. The chain employs TRBV19 and TRBJ2-2; D possibly corresponds to TRBD1 (6 bases). The CDR3 has 15 residues. Germline V gene sequence: CDR1 LNHDA, CDR2 SQIVND (reference sequence). V was clipped by 7 bases and J by 1 base, with 13 bases between them. Here the CDR3 reads CASIPNRVNTGELFF. CDR3 sequence (DNA): TGTGCCAGTATCCCTAACAGGGTGAACACCGGGGAGCTGTTTTTT.

This chain links TRBV5-1 with TRBJ2-1; D remains ambiguous. CDR3 size: 15 residues. CDR1 is SGHRS and CDR2 is YFSETQ in the germline V gene. V shed 4 bases and J shed 0 bases, with 11 bases lying between them. The chain's CDR3 is CASSPTDSSYNEQFF. The CDR3 region has the DNA TGCGCCAGCAGCCCAACTGATTCCTCCTACAATGAGCAGTTCTTC.

This chain uses TRBV5-1 with TRBJ1-1; 8 bases match TRBD1. In germline, CDR1 is SGHRS, CDR2 YFSETQ. The CDR3 length is 14 residues. V was clipped by 6 bases and J by 5 bases; unmatched bases: 9. The CDR3 loop is CASTRDRQGTEAFF. The CDR3 nucleotides are TGCGCCAGCACCAGGGACAGGCAAGGAACTGAAGCTTTCTTT.

The V call is TRBV13, the J call TRBJ2-1; D is perhaps TRBD2 (7 bases). The CDR3 is made up of 16 amino acids. The V gene's germline CDR1 is PRHDT and CDR2 FYEKMQ (reference sequence). V was shortened by 5 bases and J by 0 bases, with 14 bases between the two germline ends. CDR3 sequence (DNA): TGTGCCAGCAGCCCGGAGGGGGGGAGCTCCTACAATGAGCAGTTCTTC. Encoded protein: CASSPEGGSSYNEQFF.

This clone was observed once. CDR3 sequence: CASSPLELTSDNEFF. The CDR3 bases are TGTGCCAGCTCACCACTTGAACTGACTAGCGATAATGAGTTCTTC. The gene calls are TRBV18 and TRBJ2-1; TRBD2 agrees at 8 bases. With 1 base clipped from V and 14 bases from J, the junction kept 13 bases outside the gene matches. CDR3 length: 15 residues. CDR1 is KGHSH, CDR2 LQKENI, per germline.

The CDR3 loop reads CASSSQGASYTF. Written as DNA, the CDR3 is TGTGCCAGCAGCTCGCAGGGGGCAAGCTACACCTTC. The J gene is TRBJ1-2, the V gene TRBV11-1; 8 bases match TRBD1. This CDR3 spans 12 amino acids. Germline trimming cut 4 bases from V and 9 bases from J; bases unmatched to any gene: 4. Germline values: CDR1 SGHAT, CDR2 FQDESV (reference sequence).

The V gene is TRBV4-1, the J gene TRBJ2-1; 10 bases agree with TRBD2. The junction had 3 bases not matched to a gene; V was cut back by 1 base and J by 6 bases. The CDR3 has 15 amino acids. Germline V gives CDR1 MGHRA, CDR2 YSYEKL. The CDR3 DNA reads as TGCGCCAGCAGCCAAGGAAGCGGGGGGGCCAATGAGCAGTTCTTC. The encoded protein is CASSQGSGGANEQFF.

The chain carries TRBV6-6 and TRBJ2-7, with D tentatively TRBD1 (5 bases). Trimming took 0 bases from V and 0 from J, leaving 6 bases between them. CDR1 and CDR2 from the germline V gene are MNHNY and SVGAGI (reference sequence). The CDR3 length is 14 residues. The chain's CDR3 is CASSYSDNSYEQYF. The CDR3 DNA follows: TGTGCCAGCAGTTACTCGGACAACTCCTACGAGCAGTACTTC.

The rearrangement joins TRBV7-9 to TRBJ1-2; D is unresolved. The CDR3 consists of 13 residues. Germline CDR1 is SEHNR and CDR2 is FQNEAQ (reference sequence). Trimming took off 0 bases at V and 4 bases at J, with 6 bases between the two ends. CDR3 protein: CASSLANFYGYTF. The CDR3 DNA sequence: TGTGCCAGCAGCTTAGCCAACTTCTATGGCTACACCTTC.

This clone appeared once. This chain connects TRBV10-3 to TRBJ2-2; a possible D gene is TRBD2 (6 bases). CDR1 is ENHRY and CDR2 is SYGVKD in the germline V gene. V shed 10 bases and J shed 6 bases, with 27 bases lying between them. The CDR3 covers 17 residues. For the CDR3, the DNA is TGTGCCACCTCGGAGGGTAGTTTGGGCCTTCTAGCCGGGGAGCTGTTTTTT. Translated, it gives CATSEGSLGLLAGELFF.

This chain joins TRBV19 and TRBJ1-1; D is perhaps TRBD1 (5 bases). Germline CDR1 reads LNHDA; CDR2 reads SQIVND (reference sequence). The ends were cut back, 8 bases at V and 0 bases at J, with 13 bases in the middle. CDR3 length equals 14 residues. This CDR3 is CASSWGRMNTEAFF. As DNA, the CDR3 is TGTGCCAGTTCCTGGGGGAGGATGAACACTGAAGCTTTCTTT.

The chain uses TRBV7-9 and TRBJ1-1; 7 nucleotides line up with TRBD1. The germline V gene has CDR1 SEHNR and CDR2 FQNEAQ (reference sequence). The CDR3 covers 15 residues. J was trimmed by 3 bases and V by 5 bases; bases with no gene match: 9. The DNA for the CDR3 is TGTGCCAGCAGCACGGACAGGCCAGGGTACACTGAAGCTTTCTTT. Encoded protein: CASSTDRPGYTEAFF.

This clone was counted a single time. The V and J genes are TRBV6-5 and TRBJ1-1, with D unclear. This CDR3 contains 14 residues. Germline assignment: CDR1 MNHEY and CDR2 SVGAGI. V gave up 6 bases and J gave up 0 bases, with 11 bases separating them. The CDR3 sequence: CASRKFDMNTEAFF. The CDR3 DNA reads TGTGCCAGCAGAAAGTTCGACATGAACACTGAAGCTTTCTTT.

The chain combines TRBV7-2 with TRBJ2-7, with TRBD2 as a possible D gene (6 bases). Germline lookup yields CDR1 SGHTA and CDR2 FQGNSA. The CDR3 contains 15 residues. Trimming took 2 bases from V and 5 from J, leaving 16 bases between them. The CDR3 here is CASSLIVGRVDEQYF. In nucleotides, the CDR3 is TGTGCCAGCAGCTTAATAGTCGGGAGAGTAGACGAGCAGTACTTC. The whole variable domain, filled in from reference TRBV7-2 and TRBJ2-7, reads GAGVSQSPSNKVTEKGKDVELRCDPISGHTALYWYRQSLGQGLEFLIYFQGNSAPDKSGLPSDRFSAERTGGSVSTLTIQRTQQEDSAVYLCASSLIVGRVDEQYFGPGTRLTVT.

The J gene is TRBJ2-1, the V gene TRBV7-2; TRBD1 matches 8 bases. The CDR3 covers 14 residues. Germline assignment: CDR1 SGHTA and CDR2 FQGNSA. V gave up 6 bases and J gave up 8 bases; unmatched junction bases: 9. The CDR3 spells CASRKGQEGDEQFF. CDR3 nucleotides: TGTGCCAGCAGAAAGGGACAGGAGGGAGATGAGCAGTTCTTC.

The J gene is TRBJ1-3, the V gene TRBV4-1, with TRBD1 as a possible D gene (5 bases). The CDR3 consists of 17 residues. Germline CDR1 and CDR2: MGHRA and YSYEKL. Trimming pared 0 bases from V and 0 bases from J, leaving 12 bases between. In DNA, the CDR3 is TGCGCCAGCAGCCAAGAGGCAGGGCCCCCCTCTGGAAACACCATATATTTT. Its translation: CASSQEAGPPSGNTIYF.

The J gene is TRBJ2-3, the V gene TRBV29-1; 7 nucleotides agree with TRBD2. Trimming removed 5 bases from V and 5 bases from J; junction bases left unmatched: 13. The germline CDR1 and CDR2 sequences are SQVTM and ANQGSEA. The length of the CDR3 is 15 residues. CDR3 in amino acids: CSVILLGGSGDTQYF. DNA of the CDR3: TGCAGCGTTATTCTATTGGGCGGGAGCGGAGATACGCAGTATTTT.

The chain recombines TRBV18 with TRBJ2-5; 7 bases fit TRBD1. Germline V gene sequence: CDR1 KGHSH, CDR2 LQKENI. The V gene end was trimmed by 3 bases and the J gene end by 3 bases; junction bases not matched to a gene: 4. The length of the CDR3 is 14 residues. CDR3: CASSPLGTEETQYF. The CDR3 DNA reads TGTGCCAGCTCACCGTTGGGGACAGAAGAGACCCAGTACTTC.

This clone was detected once. The DNA for the CDR3 is TGCGCCAGCAGCCAAGATCTCGGGACAGGGGGTCCAGATACGCAGTATTTT. Its protein product is CASSQDLGTGGPDTQYF. V is TRBV4-3 and J is TRBJ2-3; TRBD1 matches at 11 bases. The CDR3 covers 17 residues. Germline CDR1 reads LGHNA; CDR2 reads YSLEER. V was clipped by 0 bases and J by 4 bases; unmatched bases: 6.

The chain is built from TRBV11-2 and TRBJ2-1, with 12 bases aligning to TRBD2. Trimming cost V 2 bases and J 3 bases; bases outside gene matches: 2. The germline V gene has CDR1 SGHAT and CDR2 FQNNGV. The CDR3 covers 16 residues. CDR3 bases: TGTGCCAGCAGCTTAAGACTAGCGGGAGTCTACAATGAGCAGTTCTTC. Its protein product is CASSLRLAGVYNEQFF.

This clone was seen once. V is TRBV27 and J is TRBJ1-1; TRBD1 matches at 7 bases. Germline CDR1 MNHEY, CDR2 SMNVEV (reference sequence). With 6 bases clipped from V and 0 bases from J, the junction kept 22 bases outside the gene matches. The CDR3 runs to 20 residues. In DNA, the CDR3 is TGTGCCAGCAGCAACCGTTGGGACAGTTCCTTAAAGGGGGTGAACACTGAAGCTTTCTTT. Amino acids: CASSNRWDSSLKGVNTEAFF.

The chain couples TRBV4-3 to TRBJ2-3, with TRBD2 matching over 8 bases. V shed 1 base and J 2 bases; nucleotides not matched to a gene: 5. The CDR3 loop spans 16 amino acids. The V gene's germline CDR1 is LGHNA and CDR2 YSLEER. The CDR3, as DNA: TGCGCCAGCAGCCAAGTGGCGGGGGGCTACACAGATACGCAGTATTTT. It is translated as CASSQVAGGYTDTQYF.

This clone is a singleton in its sample. This rearrangement joins TRBV2 to TRBJ2-3; D is possibly TRBD2 (6 bases). V was clipped by 7 bases and J by 0 bases, with 14 bases between them. The germline V gene has CDR1 SNHLY and CDR2 FYNNEI. There are 15 residues in the CDR3. The CDR3 loop is CASMLAGTSTDTQYF. The CDR3 nucleotides read TGTGCCAGCATGTTGGCCGGGACTAGCACAGATACGCAGTATTTT.

This chain uses TRBV5-4 with TRBJ2-1; TRBD2 matches at 7 bases. The trim removed 0 bases at V and 4 bases at J, leaving 7 bases unmatched. CDR3 size: 16 residues. The V gene's germline CDR1 is SGHNT and CDR2 YYREEE (reference sequence). The CDR3 DNA follows: TGTGCCAGCAGCTTGGAGGCTAGCGGTATTTACAATGAGCAGTTCTTC. Translated: CASSLEASGIYNEQFF.